Following are 25 T cell receptor beta chains from one sample sequenced in a study of molecular identifiers for immune sequencing clone quantification. TCRdb re-called the PCR reads with MiXCR, one entry per CDR3 protein. The sample records approximately 590,000 distinct CDR3 sequences, 25% being singletons. Sequenced input: naive CD8+ T cells from blood, with Jurkat cell RNA spiked in. Described subset: FACS-sorted CD8+CD4-CCR7+CD45RA+ naive T cells. All receptors come from a human donor in good health. Some libraries in this study had Jurkat cell RNA spiked in.

Ten or more counts support this clonotype. The chain combines TRBV27 with TRBJ2-7, with TRBD1 identical over 7 bases. V dropped 0 bases and J dropped 4; count of bases not matched to a gene: 6. The CDR3 spans 15 residues. Germline V CDR1 and CDR2: MNHEY, SMNVEV (reference sequence). In DNA, the CDR3 is TGTGCCAGCAGTTTATCTGGGACAGCCTTGTACGAGCAGTACTTC. This codes for CASSLSGTALYEQYF.

This clonotype was recorded at least ten times. This rearrangement joins TRBV20-1 to TRBJ2-7, with unresolved D. The V and J ends lost 6 bases and 4 bases respectively, with 13 bases between them. The length of the CDR3 is 12 residues. CDR1 is DFQATT and CDR2 is SNEGSKA in the germline V gene (reference sequence). CDR3 loop: CSATALGYEQYF. CDR3 bases: TGCAGTGCCACAGCCCTTGGTTACGAGCAGTACTTC.

This clonotype turned up a few times. The CDR3 nucleotides read TGTGCCAGCGGGACTAGCGCGGTCGACGAGCAGTACTTC. This sequence encodes CASGTSAVDEQYF. The chain couples TRBV27 to TRBJ2-7; 10 nucleotides match TRBD2. V lost 8 bases, J lost 5 bases, and 6 bases stayed unmatched. Germline CDR1 MNHEY, CDR2 SMNVEV (reference sequence). The CDR3 loop spans 13 amino acids.

This clonotype has more than one count but fewer than ten. This sequence joins TRBV5-8 and TRBJ2-2; 8 bases agree with TRBD2. The CDR3 has 19 amino acids. Germline CDR1 SGHTS, CDR2 YDEGEE. Trimming cost V 3 bases and J 3 bases; bases outside gene matches: 16. As DNA, the CDR3 is TGTGCCAGCAGCTCAAGCTTCCTCAGAGTAGCGGGGTACACCGGGGAGCTGTTTTTT. Encoded protein: CASSSSFLRVAGYTGELFF.

This clonotype was counted many times. The chain uses TRBV29-1 and TRBJ2-2; 15 bases align to TRBD2. The CDR3 spans 16 residues. Unmatched junction bases numbered 5, after V lost 4 bases and J lost 5 bases. In germline, CDR1 is SQVTM, CDR2 ANQGSEA. In nucleotides, the CDR3 is TGCAGCGTTGCTCCGGGACTAGCGGGAGGTACCGGGGAGCTGTTTTTT. Translated: CSVAPGLAGGTGELFF.

This clonotype was seen at least ten times. The chain is built from TRBV30 and TRBJ2-7; 8 positions match TRBD1. The CDR3 has 14 amino acids. The V gene's germline CDR1 is GTSNPN and CDR2 SVGIG (reference sequence). With V trimmed by 3 bases and J by 4 bases, 8 bases remained unmatched. CDR3 region: CAWRETGERYEQYF. In DNA, the CDR3 is TGTGCCTGGAGGGAGACAGGGGAGCGATACGAGCAGTACTTC.

This clonotype showed up many times. The chain carries TRBV7-8 and TRBJ2-1; 11 positions match TRBD2. The V gene end was trimmed by 3 bases and the J gene end by 7 bases; junction bases not matched to a gene: 5. The germline gives CDR1 SGHVS, CDR2 FQNEAQ. The CDR3 covers 15 residues. The DNA for the CDR3 is TGTGCCAGCAGCTTTAGCGGGGGGGCAGGTAATGAGCAGTTCTTC. Its protein is CASSFSGGAGNEQFF.

The chain couples TRBV5-1 to TRBJ2-3; D may match TRBD1 or TRBD2 (6 bases each). V lost 0 bases and J 2 bases, leaving 16 bases between the germline ends. Germline V gives CDR1 SGHRS, CDR2 YFSETQ. The CDR3 covers 17 residues. The CDR3 nucleotides are TGCGCCAGCAGCTTGGAAGGGGGGCAGTACGTCACAGATACGCAGTATTTT. Its protein is CASSLEGGQYVTDTQYF.

This clonotype showed up just a few times. The genes are TRBV5-6 and TRBJ2-3, with 10 bases aligning to TRBD2. The length of the CDR3 is 17 residues. The V gene's germline CDR1 is SGHDT and CDR2 YYEEEE. Losses at the gene ends were 0 bases for V and 4 bases for J; bases not matched to a gene: 8. The CDR3 DNA follows: TGTGCCAGCAGCTTGGTGGGGCTAGCGGGAGCGGCAGATACGCAGTATTTT. Encoded protein: CASSLVGLAGAADTQYF.

This clonotype was detected only once. The chain joins TRBV6-2 or TRBV6-3 to TRBJ1-6; the D gene is possibly TRBD1 (5 bases). The CDR3 is made up of 20 amino acids. Trimming removed 5 bases at V and 11 bases at J, with 34 bases between. Germline CDR1 MNHEY, CDR2 SVGEGT. The CDR3 DNA reads as TGTGCCAGCAGTGGTGGACACGGGAGGACGGATCGGACCCCCTTCCCACCCCTCCACTTT. Its protein is CASSGGHGRTDRTPFPPLHF.

This clonotype was picked up many times. This chain joins TRBV12-3 or TRBV12-4 and TRBJ1-1; maybe TRBD1 (6 bases). The CDR3 runs 12 residues. The V and J ends lost 5 bases and 7 bases respectively, with 11 bases between them. The CDR3: CASSINRVEAFF. In DNA form, the CDR3 reads TGTGCCAGCAGTATTAACAGGGTTGAAGCTTTCTTT.

V gene TRBV12-5 combines with J gene TRBJ2-1, with 7 bases fitting TRBD1. The CDR3 loop spans 14 amino acids. Unmatched junction bases numbered 5, after V lost 6 bases and J lost 3 bases. Germline V lookup: CDR1 LGHNT, CDR2 FRNRAP. CDR3 amino acids: CASGTGTDYNEQFF. As DNA, the CDR3 is TGTGCTAGTGGCACCGGGACAGACTACAATGAGCAGTTCTTC.

This clonotype was observed once. The conserved phenylalanine or tryptophan normally closing the CDR3 is absent here, so this likely arose from a read error. The gene calls are TRBV4-1 and TRBJ2-1; the D is unclear. The V end was cut by 1 base, the J end by 10 bases, with 5 bases between. From germline, CDR1 is MGHRA and CDR2 YSYEKL. The CDR3 spans 11 residues. CDR3 residues: CASSQAAEQFL. CDR3 coding DNA: TGCGCCAGCAGCCAAGCAGCCGAGCAGTTCCTC.

This clonotype has ten or more counts. V is TRBV20-1 and J is TRBJ2-3; D gene ambiguous. CDR3 length: 11 amino acids. Germline-derived CDR1 and CDR2 are DFQATT and SNEGSKA (reference sequence). The V and J ends lost 7 bases and 2 bases respectively, with 7 bases between them. The CDR3 sequence is CSGYATDTQYF. CDR3 nucleotides: TGCAGTGGTTACGCCACAGATACGCAGTATTTT.

The chain recombines TRBV19 with TRBJ2-3; 9 bases match TRBD2. V was pared by 1 base and J by 1 base, with 12 bases of the junction left unmatched. The CDR3 covers 19 residues. Germline V gives CDR1 LNHDA, CDR2 SQIVND (reference sequence). In DNA form, the CDR3 reads TGTGCCAGTAGTATAGGGTCTGCGGGAGGGCCGTGGGGCACAGATACGCAGTATTTT. Translated: CASSIGSAGGPWGTDTQYF. Looking up the rest from reference TRBV19 and TRBJ2-3 gives the full variable domain: DGGITQSPKYLFRKEGQNVTLSCEQNLNHDAMYWYRQDPGQGLRLIYYSQIVNDFQKGDIAEGYSVSREKKESFPLTVTSAQKNPTAFYLCASSIGSAGGPWGTDTQYFGPGTRLTVL.

The chain links TRBV10-3 to TRBJ1-1, with a weak D call TRBD1 (5 bases). This CDR3 is 18 amino acids long. The ends were cut back, 0 bases at V and 0 bases at J, with 17 bases in the middle. Germline V lookup: CDR1 ENHRY, CDR2 SYGVKD. CDR3 in amino acids: CAISESGVGGDLNTEAFF. In nucleotides, the CDR3 is TGTGCCATCAGTGAGTCGGGGGTCGGTGGGGATCTGAACACTGAAGCTTTCTTT.

The V call is TRBV20-1, the J call TRBJ2-3; 7 positions agree with TRBD2. The CDR3 runs to 18 residues. Trimming took 2 bases from V and 2 from J; bases not matched to a gene: 16. In germline, CDR1 is DFQATT, CDR2 SNEGSKA (reference sequence). CDR3 coding DNA: TGCAGTGCTAGACAAGATCCCAGCGGGGAGTCCTTCACAGATACGCAGTATTTT. Its protein product is CSARQDPSGESFTDTQYF.

This clonotype appeared a few times. The gene calls are TRBV20-1 and TRBJ2-2; 11 bases align to TRBD1. Per the germline V gene, CDR1 is DFQATT and CDR2 is SNEGSKA (reference sequence). The CDR3 consists of 17 residues. V gave up 0 bases and J gave up 6 bases; unmatched junction bases: 9. The CDR3 reads CSARDHPGTGGPGELFF. DNA for the CDR3: TGCAGTGCTAGAGATCATCCCGGGACAGGGGGACCCGGGGAGCTGTTTTTT.

The genes are TRBV9 and TRBJ2-1, with 8 bases fitting TRBD2. V lost 1 base and J lost 0; bases outside the gene matches: 6. In germline, CDR1 is SGDLS, CDR2 YYNGEE. CDR3 length equals 17 residues. The CDR3 coding sequence is TGTGCCAGCAGCGTAAATTGGGGGACTAGCTCCTACAATGAGCAGTTCTTC. Amino acids: CASSVNWGTSSYNEQFF.

This clonotype has ten or more counts. V gene TRBV12-3 or TRBV12-4 combines with J gene TRBJ1-5, with D uncertain. Trimming removed 3 bases from V and 5 bases from J, with 11 bases in between. The CDR3 has 14 residues. The CDR3 region has the DNA TGTGCCAGCAGTTTGCGAGACACCGATCAGCCCCAGCATTTT. It yields the protein CASSLRDTDQPQHF.

The V and J genes are TRBV5-3 and TRBJ2-3, with D tentatively TRBD1 (6 bases). TRBV5-3 is designated an ORF whose function remains uncertain. The CDR3 is made up of 13 amino acids. V lost 10 bases and J 2 bases, leaving 14 bases between the germline ends. The CDR3 nucleotides are TGTGCCGCCTCCGGGACACTCACAGATACGCAGTATTTT. Its protein is CAASGTLTDTQYF.

This clonotype was recorded a few times. The chain is built from TRBV12-3 or TRBV12-4 and TRBJ2-5; 7 nucleotides match TRBD1. CDR3 size: 15 residues. V shed 5 bases and J 3 bases; nucleotides not matched to a gene: 9. The CDR3 spells CASSNRPTGEETQYF. Written as DNA, the CDR3 is TGTGCCAGCAGTAACCGCCCCACAGGGGAAGAGACCCAGTACTTC.

Comment on this clonotype: The junction departs from germline at one end; a sequencing error may be responsible. The rearrangement joins TRBV5-1 to TRBJ2-7; 8 bases agree with TRBD2. Germline loops: CDR1 SGHRS, CDR2 YFSETQ. The length of the CDR3 is 19 residues. CDR3 DNA: TGCGCCCGCGGCTTGGCCTCAAGATGGCTGGCGGGGGGCTCCTGCGAGCAGTACTTC. The encoded protein is CARGLASRWLAGGSCEQYF.

Many counts were recorded for this clonotype. This rearrangement joins TRBV20-1 to TRBJ2-7; TRBD2 aligns across 11 bases. J was trimmed by 0 bases and V by 3 bases; bases with no gene match: 10. CDR1 DFQATT and CDR2 SNEGSKA come from the germline V gene (reference sequence). This CDR3 comprises 17 residues. CDR3 loop: CSAREGLAEESSYEQYF. The CDR3 bases are TGCAGTGCTAGGGAGGGACTAGCGGAAGAGAGCTCCTACGAGCAGTACTTC.

Comment on this clonotype: Since a much larger clone is just one base distant, this may be a read error. The chain has TRBV28 and TRBJ1-4; 7 bases are shared with TRBD1. The V gene's germline CDR1 is MDHEN and CDR2 SYDVKM. Losses at the gene ends were 5 bases for V and 8 bases for J; bases not matched to a gene: 8. CDR3 length: 14 residues. The CDR3 region has the DNA TGTGCCAGCAGTCAACCAGGGGGTCGGGAAAAACTGTTTTTT. Protein: CASSQPGGREKLFF.